The 27 T cell receptor beta chains given below trace back to one sample, sequenced in a study of OX40 agonist ivuxolimab in advanced cancers. TCRdb's copy holds only in-frame clones and misses some; the assay was immunoSEQ multiplex PCR. Found here are 57,000 or so clones, 86% of them singletons; the top ten hold 2.6%. Sequences were derived from CD4+ or CD8+ T cells sorted from blood, sampled in a trial of the OX40 agonist ivuxolimab. The origin of the receptors is an adult with an advanced solid tumor such as melanoma, head and neck, liver or kidney cancer.

Written as DNA, the CDR3 is TGCGCCAGCAGCTTGGAGGAGGGGGCGCGCGAAAAACTGTTTTTT. Encoded protein: CASSLEEGAREKLFF. This rearrangement joins TRBV5-1 to TRBJ1-4, with 7 positions matching TRBD1. This CDR3 contains 15 residues. Germline loops: CDR1 SGHRS, CDR2 YFSETQ. J gave up 8 bases and V 0 bases, and 7 bases lay outside the gene matches. The entire variable domain, with the rest obtained from reference TRBV5-1 and TRBJ1-4, is as follows: KAGVTQTPRYLIKTRGQQVTLSCSPISGHRSVSWYQQTPGQGLQFLFEYFSETQRNKGNFPGRFSGRQFSNSRSEMNVSTLELGDSALYLCASSLEEGAREKLFFGSGTQLSVL.

The V gene is TRBV5-4, the J gene TRBJ2-5, with D possibly matching TRBD2 (5 bases). V dropped 0 bases and J dropped 3 bases, with 12 bases sitting between them. The CDR3 totals 15 residues. CDR1 and CDR2 (germline): SGHNT, YYREEE (reference sequence). The CDR3 protein is CASSLAGGWEETQYF. The CDR3 coding sequence is TGTGCCAGCAGCTTGGCCGGCGGGTGGGAAGAGACCCAGTACTTC.

This clone appeared once. The genes are TRBV7-8 and TRBJ1-2, with TRBD1 identical over 8 bases. Germline V gene sequence: CDR1 SGHVS, CDR2 FQNEAQ. V trimming: 1 base; J trimming: 2 bases; junction bases outside the gene matches: 0. The CDR3 runs to 14 residues. The CDR3 coding sequence is TGTGCCAGCAGCTTAGGGACAGGGAACTATGGCTACACCTTC. Amino acids: CASSLGTGNYGYTF.

The rearrangement links TRBV19 to TRBJ2-7; D call uncertain. The CDR3 totals 13 residues. Germline V lookup: CDR1 LNHDA, CDR2 SQIVND (reference sequence). V was clipped by 5 bases and J by 6 bases, with 14 bases between them. For the CDR3, the DNA is TGTGCCAGTAGTGAAGGCTCCCTGGGCGAGCAGTACTTC. It yields the protein CASSEGSLGEQYF.

This sequence joins TRBV11-3 and TRBJ1-2; D possibly corresponds to TRBD1 (6 bases). The CDR3 loop spans 13 amino acids. Germline values: CDR1 SGHNT, CDR2 YENEEA. Trimming stripped 0 bases from V and 8 bases from J, with 10 bases between. The CDR3 loop is CASSLDRGGGYTF. The CDR3 region has the DNA TGTGCCAGCAGCTTAGATAGGGGGGGCGGCTACACCTTC.

The chain links TRBV4-3 to TRBJ1-5; D might be TRBD1 (6 bases). Trimming left V 0 bases short and J 3 bases short, with 15 bases between. Germline V gene sequence: CDR1 LGHNA, CDR2 YSLEER. The CDR3 spans 17 residues. Here the CDR3 reads CASSQDRGARVNQPQHF. In DNA, the CDR3 is TGCGCCAGCAGCCAAGATAGGGGGGCAAGGGTCAATCAGCCCCAGCATTTT.

The chain couples TRBV5-4 to TRBJ2-3; 9 bases are a match to TRBD2. Germline CDR1 and CDR2: SGHNT and YYREEE (reference sequence). The CDR3 has 15 amino acids. The V and J ends lost 1 base and 3 bases, in that order; junction bases with no gene match: 3. CDR3 DNA: TGTGCCAGCAGCTTGCTAGCGGGGAGGACAGATACGCAGTATTTT. Translating it yields CASSLLAGRTDTQYF.

The V gene is TRBV20-1, the J gene TRBJ1-1; D is unresolved. The germline V gene has CDR1 DFQATT and CDR2 SNEGSKA (reference sequence). The ends were cut back, 7 bases at V and 4 bases at J, with 10 bases in the middle. The CDR3 totals 11 residues. CDR3 sequence: CSGAGSTEAFF. CDR3 DNA: TGCAGTGGCGCGGGCAGCACTGAAGCTTTCTTT.

Only one count was recorded for this clone. V gene TRBV11-3 combines with J gene TRBJ2-5, with no clear D. V dropped 1 base and J dropped 5 bases, with 8 bases sitting between them. The CDR3 is made up of 13 amino acids. Germline V gene sequence: CDR1 SGHNT, CDR2 YENEEA. The CDR3 nucleotides read TGTGCCAGCAGCTTAGGACCCAGGGAGACCCAGTACTTC. Translation: CASSLGPRETQYF.

This rearrangement joins TRBV19 to TRBJ2-3, with D perhaps TRBD2 (5 bases). V was shortened by 3 bases and J by 7 bases, with 11 bases between the two germline ends. The CDR3 is 13 amino acids. The germline V gene encodes CDR1 LNHDA and CDR2 SQIVND (reference sequence). This CDR3 is CASSMLARNTQYF. In nucleotides, the CDR3 is TGTGCCAGTAGTATGTTAGCGCGAAATACGCAGTATTTT. Variable domain in full (rest from reference TRBV19 and TRBJ2-3): DGGITQSPKYLFRKEGQNVTLSCEQNLNHDAMYWYRQDPGQGLRLIYYSQIVNDFQKGDIAEGYSVSREKKESFPLTVTSAQKNPTAFYLCASSMLARNTQYFGPGTRLTVL.

The rearrangement uses TRBV6-5 and TRBJ2-1, with D perhaps TRBD1 (5 bases). Between the trimmed V and J ends, which lost 2 bases and 4 bases, there was a span of 6 bases. Germline lookup yields CDR1 MNHEY and CDR2 SVGAGI. The CDR3 extends over 13 amino acids. The DNA for the CDR3 is TGTGCCAGCAGTTACGGGGCTTACAATGAGCAGTTCTTC. Translating gives CASSYGAYNEQFF.

CDR3: CAISYAKETEAFF. The CDR3 coding sequence is TGTGCCATCAGTTATGCTAAGGAAACTGAAGCTTTCTTT. The rearrangement uses TRBV10-3 and TRBJ1-1, with unresolved D. V was shortened by 5 bases and J by 5 bases, with 12 bases between the two germline ends. The germline CDR1 and CDR2 sequences are ENHRY and SYGVKD. The CDR3 runs 13 residues.

This chain links TRBV7-9 with TRBJ2-3; 8 nucleotides align to TRBD2. Germline V gene data show CDR1 as SEHNR and CDR2 as FQNEAQ (reference sequence). The CDR3 runs 15 residues. V trimming: 5 bases; J trimming: 4 bases; junction bases outside the gene matches: 8. CDR3 DNA: TGTGCCAGCAGCCTTAATAGCGGGGCAGCAGATACGCAGTATTTT. Amino acid sequence: CASSLNSGAADTQYF.

As for this clone: A read error may account for a junction end that differs from germline. The CDR3 DNA sequence: TGTGCCTGGGGTGTCCTCTTCTACACCTTC. This encodes CAWGVLFYTF. This chain links TRBV30 with TRBJ1-2, with D uncertain. The CDR3 contains 10 residues. Germline-derived CDR1 and CDR2 are GTSNPN and SVGIG (reference sequence).

This chain links TRBV27 with TRBJ2-2, with D perhaps given as TRBD1 or TRBD2 (7 bases each). The germline V and J ends were trimmed by 5 bases and 4 bases, with 14 bases remaining between them. Germline V gives CDR1 MNHEY, CDR2 SMNVEV (reference sequence). The CDR3 is made up of 15 amino acids. CDR3 sequence (DNA): TGTGCCAGCAGTCGACAGGGAGGGATCACCGGGGAGCTGTTTTTT. Translated, it gives CASSRQGGITGELFF.

The rearrangement joins TRBV29-1 to TRBJ1-1, with 7 bases matching TRBD1. The CDR3 is 14 amino acids. Trimming removed 3 bases from V and 10 bases from J; junction bases left unmatched: 14. Germline CDR1 SQVTM, CDR2 ANQGSEA. CDR3 nucleotide sequence: TGCAGCGTTGAGGAACAGGGGTCTTTCGGAAGAGCTTTCTTT. It encodes CSVEEQGSFGRAFF.

This chain uses TRBV4-1 with TRBJ2-7, with D perhaps being TRBD1 or TRBD2 (5 bases each). CDR1 MGHRA and CDR2 YSYEKL come from the germline V gene. V was pared by 2 bases and J by 7 bases, with 15 bases between. This CDR3 is built from 14 residues. For the CDR3, the DNA is TGCGCCAGCAGCCAAACGGGACCGTCTGTGGAGCAGTACTTC. Amino acids: CASSQTGPSVEQYF.

A single count supports this clone. The gene calls are TRBV19 and TRBJ1-6; TRBD1 might be the D (5 bases). The length of the CDR3 is 13 residues. Trimming removed 7 bases from V and 4 bases from J, with 8 bases in between. CDR1 is LNHDA, CDR2 SQIVND, per germline (reference sequence). The CDR3 DNA sequence: TGTGCCAGTATGGGGCCTTATAATTCACCCCTCCACTTT. Protein: CASMGPYNSPLHF.

The V call is TRBV29-1, the J call TRBJ2-3; 8 nucleotides line up with TRBD2. The CDR3 sequence is 17 residues long. From germline, CDR1 is SQVTM and CDR2 ANQGSEA. The CDR3, as DNA: TGCACCATCCGCGGTAGCGGGGAGCTATATAGCACAGATACGCAGTATTTT. This sequence encodes CTIRGSGELYSTDTQYF.

This sequence joins TRBV27 and TRBJ2-5; D tentatively fits TRBD1 or TRBD2 (6 bases each). Germline V CDR1 and CDR2: MNHEY, SMNVEV (reference sequence). Trimming stripped 5 bases from V and 5 bases from J, with 12 bases between. The CDR3 is made up of 13 amino acids. In DNA, the CDR3 is TGTGCCAGCAGTCACCGGGGGCCTGAGACCCAGTACTTC. It is translated as CASSHRGPETQYF.

The rearrangement joins TRBV28 to TRBJ1-5; possibly TRBD1 for D (5 bases). The V end was cut by 5 bases, the J end by 1 base, with 12 bases between. The CDR3 length is 15 residues. Germline CDR1 and CDR2: MDHEN and SYDVKM. This CDR3 reads CASSTPGPSNQPQHF. CDR3 nucleotide sequence: TGTGCCAGCAGTACGCCGGGACCGAGCAATCAGCCCCAGCATTTT.

The gene calls are TRBV6-6 and TRBJ1-2; D is perhaps TRBD1 (5 bases). The germline gives CDR1 MNHNY, CDR2 SVGAGI (reference sequence). CDR3 length: 11 residues. Trimming pared 11 bases from V and 4 bases from J, leaving 11 bases between. CDR3 sequence (DNA): TGTGCCGGAGGGACCGGCTATGGCTACACCTTC. Residues: CAGGTGYGYTF.

This clone was recorded once. This rearrangement joins TRBV6-4 to TRBJ2-1; TRBD2 matches at 10 bases. The CDR3 consists of 14 residues. CDR1 and CDR2 (germline): MRHNA, SNTAGT. V was pared by 6 bases and J by 10 bases, with 9 bases of the junction left unmatched. The chain's CDR3 is CASSLAGGRFEQFF. In DNA form, the CDR3 reads TGTGCCAGCAGCTTAGCGGGGGGCCGTTTCGAGCAGTTCTTC.

The sample holds one count of this clone. J is TRBJ2-3 and V is TRBV6-5, with 8 nucleotides matching TRBD2. Germline lookup yields CDR1 MNHEY and CDR2 SVGAGI. V was pared by 2 bases and J by 8 bases, with 12 bases of the junction left unmatched. This CDR3 contains 16 residues. CDR3 loop: CASSYGARGVYGTQYF. CDR3 sequence (DNA): TGTGCCAGCAGTTACGGTGCGCGGGGGGTCTATGGTACGCAGTATTTT.

This rearrangement joins TRBV5-4 to TRBJ2-2; 9 positions match TRBD2. The V gene end was trimmed by 0 bases and the J gene end by 7 bases; junction bases not matched to a gene: 7. In germline, CDR1 is SGHNT, CDR2 YYREEE (reference sequence). The CDR3 is 16 amino acids. CDR3 in DNA: TGTGCCAGCAGCTTGGAAGCCCTAGCGGGACGCGGGGAGCTGTTTTTT. Protein sequence: CASSLEALAGRGELFF.

This sequence joins TRBV5-1 and TRBJ2-3; maybe TRBD2 (6 bases). V was trimmed by 3 bases and J by 4 bases, leaving 15 bases between them. CDR1 is SGHRS and CDR2 is YFSETQ in the germline V gene. CDR3 size: 15 residues. This chain's CDR3 is CASSSGLLIADTQYF. CDR3 DNA sequence: TGCGCCAGCAGCTCGGGACTTCTAATAGCAGATACGCAGTATTTT.

The genes are TRBV6-1 and TRBJ1-5; tentatively, D is TRBD1 (6 bases). Germline CDR1 and CDR2: MNHNS and SASEGT. This CDR3 contains 14 residues. V shed 7 bases and J shed 6 bases, with 16 bases lying between them. The CDR3 nucleotides are TGTGCCAGCATTTCACAGGGAGTTGCTCAGCCCCAGCATTTT. Translation gives CASISQGVAQPQHF.